The 9 T cell receptor beta chains presented below share a single source sample, sequenced in a study of PD-L1 blockade in urothelial cancer. The method was immunoSEQ multiplex PCR; TCRdb's version includes in-frame clones alone and lacks a portion of them. The top ten hold under 3.5% of the sample, which has tens of thousands of clones, approximately 80% seen once. Stated time point: pretreatment peripheral blood. The sequenced sample was PBMCs, obtained around atezolizumab (anti-PD-L1) treatment. These receptor sequences come from a man aged 65-85 years with urothelial cancer.

V gene TRBV18 combines with J gene TRBJ1-5; 7 nucleotides agree with TRBD1. Trimming at V came to 2 bases and at J to 6 bases, leaving 4 bases not matched to a gene. Germline CDR1 is KGHSH and CDR2 is LQKENI. The CDR3 runs 14 residues. The CDR3 reads CASSPNRGSQPQHF. For the CDR3, the DNA is TGTGCCAGCTCACCAAACAGGGGCAGTCAGCCCCAGCATTTT.

The V call is TRBV2, the J call TRBJ2-3; 7 bases are shared with TRBD2. Germline V CDR1 and CDR2: SNHLY, FYNNEI. This CDR3 spans 13 amino acids. With 7 bases clipped from V and 3 bases from J, the junction kept 4 bases outside the gene matches. The CDR3 coding sequence is TGTGCCAGCAACCTAGCGGAGACAGATACGCAGTATTTT. Its translation is CASNLAETDTQYF.

This clone has just one count. V is TRBV5-1 and J is TRBJ2-3; 13 nucleotides line up with TRBD2. CDR3 length: 16 residues. V lost 5 bases to trimming and J lost 5 bases; unmatched junction nucleotides: 8. CDR1 is SGHRS, CDR2 YFSETQ, per germline. The CDR3 reads CASSSGLAGAKDTQYF. In nucleotides, the CDR3 is TGCGCCAGCAGTTCCGGACTAGCGGGAGCCAAAGATACGCAGTATTTT.

The rearrangement links TRBV5-6 to TRBJ2-1; no definite D call. Germline CDR1 is SGHDT and CDR2 is YYEEEE. The CDR3 totals 15 residues. V was shortened by 0 bases and J by 8 bases, with 15 bases between the two germline ends. CDR3 sequence reads: CASSLALYVTDEQFF. The CDR3 DNA sequence: TGTGCCAGCAGCTTGGCTCTTTACGTTACAGATGAGCAGTTCTTC.

The chain combines TRBV7-6 with TRBJ1-5, with no clear D. This CDR3 is built from 15 residues. Per the germline V gene, CDR1 is SGHVS and CDR2 is FNYEAQ. The germline V and J ends were trimmed by 2 bases and 4 bases, with 12 bases remaining between them. CDR3 bases: TGTGCCAGCAGCTTATCGGGTTTCCGGAATCAGCCCCAGCATTTT. It translates to CASSLSGFRNQPQHF.

This clone was counted a few times. This sequence joins TRBV5-4 and TRBJ2-3; weak D call: TRBD2 (6 bases). There are 15 residues in the CDR3. Germline CDR1 is SGHNT and CDR2 is YYREEE (reference sequence). Trimming shortened V by 4 bases and J by 5 bases, and 17 bases separated the two germline ends. The CDR3 region has the DNA TGTGCCAGCAGCCGGGTGGGAGGACCCGGAGATACGCAGTATTTT. Translating gives CASSRVGGPGDTQYF.

The chain is built from TRBV30 and TRBJ2-1; 10 nucleotides align to TRBD2. The germline CDR1 and CDR2 sequences are GTSNPN and SVGIG (reference sequence). CDR3 size: 14 residues. V lost 3 bases, J lost 5 bases, and 4 bases stayed unmatched. Written as DNA, the CDR3 is TGTGCCTGGAGCATTGGACTAGCGGACAATGAGCAGTTCTTC. It encodes CAWSIGLADNEQFF.

This clone came up once. This sequence joins TRBV6-6 and TRBJ2-3; perhaps TRBD1 as D (5 bases). The germline V and J ends were trimmed by 5 bases and 0 bases, with 15 bases remaining between them. Germline loops: CDR1 MNHNY, CDR2 SVGAGI (reference sequence). This CDR3 contains 16 residues. This CDR3 reads CASSNPKGESTDTQYF. The CDR3 DNA sequence: TGTGCCAGCAGTAACCCGAAAGGGGAAAGCACAGATACGCAGTATTTT.

This chain joins TRBV18 and TRBJ1-5; TRBD1 aligns across 7 bases. Germline CDR1 is KGHSH and CDR2 is LQKENI. This CDR3 is built from 15 residues. V lost 5 bases to trimming and J lost 3 bases; unmatched junction nucleotides: 7. The CDR3 region is CASSFTGVSNQPQHF. CDR3 nucleotide sequence: TGTGCCAGCTCATTTACAGGGGTCTCCAATCAGCCCCAGCATTTT.